A single T cell receptor (beta chain) is shown here with its context. Its antigen is undetermined. These data come from a study of PD-L1 blockade in urothelial cancer. Findings and caveats of the study: When pretreatment blood TCR clonality was below the median, it predicted better survival.

Every PCR received spiked-in synthetic TCR analog templates. The table came from immunoSEQ multiplex PCR; TCRdb's copy has only in-frame clones and leaves some out. The data hold about 21,000 clones, with nearly 90% observed a single time. Each patient gave between 1 and 8 samples, pretreatment and on-treatment. The sample consisted of PBMCs, taken around atezolizumab (anti-PD-L1) treatment. The receptor's source is a woman aged 60 to 75 with urothelial cancer.

This CDR3 is CASSPQGSYYEQYF. The CDR3 DNA is TGTGCCAGCAGCCCCCAGGGTAGCTACTACGAGCAGTACTTC. The chain has TRBV9 and TRBJ2-7; tentatively, D is TRBD1 (5 bases). In germline, CDR1 is SGDLS, CDR2 YYNGEE. V was trimmed by 4 bases and J by 3 bases, leaving 14 bases between them. This CDR3 region has 14 residues.